These T cell receptor gamma chains were read from a single sample in a study of Vδ1+ human thymocytes. TCRdb reran clone calling via CATT on the multiplex PCR reads. The table lists 25,000 to 35,000 gamma-chain clones, roughly a fifth of them singletons, with under 2% in the top ten. Material for sequencing was Vdelta1+ gamma-delta thymocytes from the thymus. The receptors come from a boy in the first two years of life who had congenital heart surgery. Both conserved end residues are part of each CDR3. Some rows have no size entry. The others give once, few or many, or a class for an expanded clone.

V,size,length,J,DNA,CDR3
TRGV9,few,14,TRGJ1/TRGJ2,TGTGCCTTGTGGGAGGTGCGGGCTTATTATAAGAAACTCTTT,CALWEVRAYYKKLF
TRGV4,few,13,TRGJ1/TRGJ2,TGTGCCACCTGGGATGGCCACTATTATAAGAAACTCTTT,CATWDGHYYKKLF
TRGV9,medium-sized,10,TRGJ1/TRGJ2,TGTGCCTTGTGGACGATGCAGAAACTCTTT,CALWTMQKLF
TRGV3,few,14,TRGJ1/TRGJ2,TGTGCCACCTGGGACAGGTCTAACTATTATAAGAAACTCTTT,CATWDRSNYYKKLF
TRGV9,medium-sized,12,TRGJ1/TRGJ2,TGTGCCTTGTGGGTGAATTATTATAAGAAACTCTTT,CALWVNYYKKLF
TRGV4,few,16,TRGJ1/TRGJ2,TGTGCCACCTGGGATCGTCTACATAGCGGGCCGGAAAAGAAACTCTTT,CATWDRLHSGPEKKLF
TRGV9,.,15,TRGJP2,TGTGCCTTGTGGGAGGCGCAGGGTAGTGATTGGATCAAGACGTTT,CALWEAQGSDWIKTF
TRGV4,few,11,TRGJ1/TRGJ2,TGTGCCACCTGGGTACCATATAAGAAACTCTTT,CATWVPYKKLF
TRGV4,few,11,TRGJ1/TRGJ2,TGTGCCACCTGGGGATTTGGTAAGAAACTCTTT,CATWGFGKKLF
TRGV4,.,12,TRGJ1/TRGJ2,TGTGCCACCTGGACTGAGGATTATAAGAAACTCTTT,CATWTEDYKKLF
TRGV4,.,14,TRGJ1/TRGJ2,TGTGCCACCTGGGATGGGCCTAGCTTTTATAAGAAACTCTTT,CATWDGPSFYKKLF
TRGV8,once,15,TRGJP2,TGTGCCACCTGGGGACGCAACCGTAGTGATTGGATCAAGACGTTT,CATWGRNRSDWIKTF
TRGV9,few,14,TRGJP1,TGTGCCTTGTGGGAGCCACAATTTCGTTGGTTCAAGATATTT,CALWEPQFRWFKIF
TRGV9,few,15,TRGJ1/TRGJ2,TGTGCCTTGTGGGAGGTGCAGATGGGGTATTATAAGAAACTCTTT,CALWEVQMGYYKKLF
TRGV5,.,14,TRGJ1/TRGJ2,TGTGCCACCTGGGACAGGCTCGGGGATTATAAGAAACTCTTT,CATWDRLGDYKKLF
TRGV9,few,13,TRGJ1/TRGJ2,TGTGCCTTGTGGGAGGTGCACCCCTATAAGAAACTCTTT,CALWEVHPYKKLF
TRGV2,.,14,TRGJ1/TRGJ2,TGTGCCACCTGGGACGGGCTCGGAGTGTGTAAGAAACTCTTT,CATWDGLGVCKKLF
TRGV4,.,13,TRGJ1/TRGJ2,TGTGCCACCTGGGATGGTAAAAGGGGTGGGAAACTCTTT,CATWDGKRGGKLF
TRGV4,few,12,TRGJ1/TRGJ2,TGTGCCACCTGGGATGGGCTCTGGAAGAAACTCTTT,CATWDGLWKKLF
TRGV5,few,12,TRGJ1/TRGJ2,TGTGCCACCTGGGACCCCAATTATAAGAAACTCTTT,CATWDPNYKKLF
TRGV2,.,11,TRGJ1/TRGJ2,TGTGCCACCTGGGACCGTAGGGAGAAACTCTTT,CATWDRREKLF
TRGV8,.,11,TRGJ1/TRGJ2,TGTGCCACCTGGGATCACTATAAGAAACTCTTT,CATWDHYKKLF
TRGV5,.,15,TRGJP2,TGTGCCACCTGGGCCTGGGCCCCGAGTGATTGGATCAAGACGTTT,CATWAWAPSDWIKTF
TRGV3,few,12,TRGJ1/TRGJ2,TGTGCCACCTGGGACTCGTATGGAGAGAAACTCTTT,CATWDSYGEKLF
TRGV4,.,14,TRGJ1/TRGJ2,TGTGCCACCTGGGATGGGCGTTATTATTATAAGAAACTCTTT,CATWDGRYYYKKLF
TRGV9,few,12,TRGJ1/TRGJ2,TGTGCCTTGTGTTCGAATTATTATAAGAAACTCTTT,CALCSNYYKKLF
TRGV3,few,13,TRGJ1/TRGJ2,TGTGCCACCTGGGAAGTACACGGGTATAAGAAACTCTTT,CATWEVHGYKKLF
TRGV9,.,13,TRGJ1/TRGJ2,TGTGCCTTGTGGGGGGAATGCTATTATAAGAAACTCTTT,CALWGECYYKKLF
TRGV4,.,16,TRGJ1/TRGJ2,TGTGCCACCTGGGATCGGCCAAAACGTGATTATTATAAGAAACTCTTT,CATWDRPKRDYYKKLF
TRGV4,few,12,TRGJ1/TRGJ2,TGTGCCACCTGGGAAATGGGTTATAAGAAACTCTTT,CATWEMGYKKLF
TRGV4,.,14,TRGJP2,TGTGCCACCTGGGACGTTTTCAGTGATTGGATCAAGACGTTT,CATWDVFSDWIKTF
TRGV2,medium-sized,15,TRGJP2,TGTGCCACCTGGGACGGGCAGGGTAGTGATTGGATCAAGACGTTT,CATWDGQGSDWIKTF
TRGV9,few,13,TRGJ1/TRGJ2,TGTGCCTTGTGGTATCCGAAACTCTATAAGAAACTCTTT,CALWYPKLYKKLF
TRGV9,.,12,TRGJ1/TRGJ2,TGTGCCTTGTGGGAGCACTACTATAAGAAACTCTTT,CALWEHYYKKLF
TRGV9,.,13,TRGJ1/TRGJ2,TGTGCCTTGTGGGAGGTGACCGGGTATAAGAAACTCTTT,CALWEVTGYKKLF
TRGV9,few,16,TRGJP,TGTGCCTTGTGGGAGGTGCCGGAGTTGGGCAAAAAAATCAAGGTATTT,CALWEVPELGKKIKVF
TRGV3,few,13,TRGJ1/TRGJ2,TGTGCCACCTGGGACAGGCTCAATTATAAGAAACTCTTT,CATWDRLNYKKLF
TRGV9,few,14,TRGJ1/TRGJ2,TGTGCCTTGTGGGAGGTGCAAGGCGCTTATAAGAAACTCTTT,CALWEVQGAYKKLF
TRGV9,few,13,TRGJ1/TRGJ2,TGTGCCTTGTGGGATTGCCGGAATTATAAGAAACTCTTT,CALWDCRNYKKLF
TRGV2,few,14,TRGJP2,TGTGCCACCTGGGAATTGGGTAGTGATTGGATCAAGACGTTT,CATWELGSDWIKTF
TRGV9,few,12,TRGJ1/TRGJ2,TGTGCCTTGTGGGACCGGCGTAATAAGAAACTCTTT,CALWDRRNKKLF
TRGV9,.,13,TRGJ1/TRGJ2,TGTGCCTTGTGGGAGGTGCAGAGATATAAGAAACTCTTT,CALWEVQRYKKLF
TRGV3,few,11,TRGJ1/TRGJ2,TGTGCCACCTGGACCGATTATAAGAAACTCTTT,CATWTDYKKLF
TRGV2,.,15,TRGJ1/TRGJ2,TGTGCCACCTGGGACCGGACCCACCATTATTATAAGAAACTCTTT,CATWDRTHHYYKKLF
TRGV9,.,11,TRGJ1/TRGJ2,TGTGCCTTGTGGGAGGTGCCCGAGAAACTCTTT,CALWEVPEKLF
TRGV2,.,14,TRGJ1/TRGJ2,TGTGCCACCTGGGACGAGAATGTCGGTTATAAGAAACTCTTT,CATWDENVGYKKLF
TRGV8,.,11,TRGJ1/TRGJ2,TGTGCCACCTGGGATAGTCATAAGAAACTCTTT,CATWDSHKKLF